What follows is one T cell receptor (beta chain) and its context. The sample is drawn from a study of OX40 agonist ivuxolimab in advanced cancers. The table came from immunoSEQ multiplex PCR; TCRdb's copy has only in-frame clones and leaves some out. The table records approximately 88,000 clones, approximately 90% of them present only once. CDR1 is KGHSH, CDR2 LQKENI, per germline. With 6 bases removed from V and 4 bases from J, the gap between germline ends came to 13 bases. This CDR3 has 13 amino acids. The sequence was collected from an adult with an advanced solid tumor such as melanoma, head and neck, liver or kidney cancer. The source material was CD4+ or CD8+ T cells sorted from blood, sampled in a trial of the OX40 agonist ivuxolimab. The V and J genes are TRBV18 and TRBJ2-7; tentative D call: TRBD1 (6 bases). DNA of the CDR3: TGTGCCAGCTCCCAGGACAGTTCGTACGAGCAGTACTTC. Translating it yields CASSQDSSYEQYF.